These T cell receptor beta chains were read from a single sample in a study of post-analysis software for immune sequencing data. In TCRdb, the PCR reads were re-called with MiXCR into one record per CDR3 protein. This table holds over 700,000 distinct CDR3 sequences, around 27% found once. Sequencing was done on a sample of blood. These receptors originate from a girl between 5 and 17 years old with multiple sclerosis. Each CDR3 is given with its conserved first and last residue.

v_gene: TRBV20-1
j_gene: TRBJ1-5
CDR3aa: CSAGGDTGGSVQPQHF

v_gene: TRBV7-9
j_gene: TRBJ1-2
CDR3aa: CASSLGGPDRGSGYTF

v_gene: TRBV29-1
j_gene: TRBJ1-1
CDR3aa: CSGSTGAGTEAFF

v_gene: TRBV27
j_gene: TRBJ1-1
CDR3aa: CASRTGNQNTEAFF

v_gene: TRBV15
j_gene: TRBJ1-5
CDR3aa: CATSRPGGGQPQHF

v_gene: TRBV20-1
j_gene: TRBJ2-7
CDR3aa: CSAQTGAYEQYF

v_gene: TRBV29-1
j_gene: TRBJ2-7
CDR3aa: CSVGDYEQYF

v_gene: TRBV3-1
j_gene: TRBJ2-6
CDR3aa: CASSPSNSASSEANVLTF

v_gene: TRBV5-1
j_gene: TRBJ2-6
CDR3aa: CASSLAGGTGANVLTF

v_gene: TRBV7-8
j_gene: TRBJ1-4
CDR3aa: CASSRTGTRANEKLFF

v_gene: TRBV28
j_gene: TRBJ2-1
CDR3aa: CASSLGRGGLGVYNEQFF

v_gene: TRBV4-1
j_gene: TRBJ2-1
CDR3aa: CASSQSSGGNAYNEQFF

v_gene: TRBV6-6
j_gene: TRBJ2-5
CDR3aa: CASSYGDRGSGGTQYF

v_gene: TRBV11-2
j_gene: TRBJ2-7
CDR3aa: CASSRLAGDPSYEQYF

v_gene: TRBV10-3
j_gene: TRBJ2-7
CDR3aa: CAISRDTNYEQYF

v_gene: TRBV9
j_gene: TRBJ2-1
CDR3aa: CASSLRGGTSEFF

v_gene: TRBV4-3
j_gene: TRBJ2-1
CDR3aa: CASSLRTSAIYNEQFF

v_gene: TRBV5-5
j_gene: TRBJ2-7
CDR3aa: CASSFSGRADREQYF

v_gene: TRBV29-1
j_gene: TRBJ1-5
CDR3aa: CSVEDPAGGGPQHF

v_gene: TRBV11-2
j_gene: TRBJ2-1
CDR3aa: CASREWGRATNEQFF